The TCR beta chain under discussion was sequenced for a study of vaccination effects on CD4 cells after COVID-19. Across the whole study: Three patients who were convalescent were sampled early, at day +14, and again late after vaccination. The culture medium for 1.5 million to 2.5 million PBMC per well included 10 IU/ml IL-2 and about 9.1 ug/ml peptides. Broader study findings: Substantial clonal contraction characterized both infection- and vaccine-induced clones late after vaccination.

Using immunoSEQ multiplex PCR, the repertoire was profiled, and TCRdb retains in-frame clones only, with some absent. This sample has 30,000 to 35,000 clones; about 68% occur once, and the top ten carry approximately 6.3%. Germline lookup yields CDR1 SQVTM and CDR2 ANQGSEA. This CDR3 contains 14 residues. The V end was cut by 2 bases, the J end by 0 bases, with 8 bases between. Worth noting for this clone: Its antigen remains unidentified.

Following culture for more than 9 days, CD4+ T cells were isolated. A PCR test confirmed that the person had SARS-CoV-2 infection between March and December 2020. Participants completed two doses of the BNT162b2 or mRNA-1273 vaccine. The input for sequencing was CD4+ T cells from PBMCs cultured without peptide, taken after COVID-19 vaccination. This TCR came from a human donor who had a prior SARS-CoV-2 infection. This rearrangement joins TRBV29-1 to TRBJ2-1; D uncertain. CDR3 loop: CSVEYPRSYNEQFF. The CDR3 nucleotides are TGCAGCGTTGAATACCCGCGCTCCTACAATGAGCAGTTCTTC.